This T cell receptor (beta chain) was captured in a study of T-cell reconstitution after alpha-beta-depleted transplantation in children. Unique molecular identifiers were built into the TCRbeta library. TCRdb itself ran the PCR reads through MiXCR, one entry per CDR3 protein. Seen here are tens of thousands of distinct CDR3 sequences, 4.9% observed once, and the top ten hold 18%. Findings of the study overall: A year had passed since transplant, and T-cell counts and diversity by then came mostly from newly produced T cells. Reports say that about two months after transplant, the alpha-beta T cells came out of several hundred graft clones that had expanded.

This clonotype was found many times. Its antigen remains unknown. Germline trimming cut 5 bases from V and 4 bases from J; bases unmatched to any gene: 8. The CDR3 covers 16 residues. The receptor's source is a boy under two years old who had a stem cell transplant for acute myeloid leukemia, so the T cells may come from the graft donor. The V gene is TRBV12-3 or TRBV12-4, the J gene TRBJ1-4; TRBD1 matches 9 bases. This sample comprised PBMCs, mostly from graft donor cells, obtained 180 days after TCRalphabeta/CD19-depleted stem cell transplant. CDR3 sequence (DNA): TGTGCCAGCAGTGTGGGACAGGGCCGATTTAATGAAAAACTGTTTTTT. Translation gives CASSVGQGRFNEKLFF.